Below are 30 T cell receptor beta chains sequenced from a single sample in a study of CD8+ T cells in alopecia areata. Noted treatment: oral pan-JAK inhibitor, 5-10 mg twice daily. In each case, RNA was isolated and then reverse transcribed into cDNA as the sequencing template. Assay used: immunoSEQ multiplex PCR; TCRdb lists only in-frame clones, some missing. The sample comprises about 280,000 clones, roughly 60% of which are singletons, and roughly 1.8% rests with the top ten. The source material was CD4+ T cells sorted from blood, sampled at week 24, from a patient treated with tofacitinib. These receptors all come from a human donor with alopecia areata.

This sequence joins TRBV6-6 and TRBJ1-5; 8 bases map to TRBD1. The germline gives CDR1 MNHNY, CDR2 SVGAGI (reference sequence). The V and J ends lost 7 bases and 0 bases, in that order; junction bases with no gene match: 8. This CDR3 has 16 amino acids. As DNA, the CDR3 is TGTGCCAGCACCAATTCCAGGGGGCATAGCAATCAGCCCCAGCATTTT. It encodes CASTNSRGHSNQPQHF.

The count of this clone is one. The V call is TRBV5-4, the J call TRBJ2-1, with 8 bases aligning to TRBD1. Germline lookup yields CDR1 SGHNT and CDR2 YYREEE (reference sequence). The V gene end was trimmed by 6 bases and the J gene end by 4 bases; junction bases not matched to a gene: 6. This CDR3 region has 14 residues. CDR3 sequence (DNA): TGTGCCAGCACTCGGACAGGGACTTACAATGAGCAGTTCTTC. It encodes CASTRTGTYNEQFF. Filled out from reference TRBV5-4 and TRBJ2-1, the complete variable domain reads ETGVTQSPTHLIKTRGQQVTLRCSSQSGHNTVSWYQQALGQGPQFIFQYYREEENGRGNFPPRFSGLQFPNYSSELNVNALELDDSALYLCASTRTGTYNEQFFGPGTRLTVL.

The chain uses TRBV9 and TRBJ2-5; 12 nucleotides match TRBD2. Germline V gene lookup returns CDR1 SGDLS and CDR2 YYNGEE. The V gene end was trimmed by 4 bases and the J gene end by 7 bases; junction bases not matched to a gene: 14. The CDR3 sequence is 17 residues long. The CDR3 DNA sequence: TGTGCCAGCAGCCCTCGCGCTAGCGGGGGGGCCGGTCGGACCCAGTACTTC. This codes for CASSPRASGGAGRTQYF.

As regards this clone: The junction departs from the called germline gene at one end, perhaps through a read error. The V gene is TRBV7-9, the J gene TRBJ2-2; D not resolved. The length of the CDR3 is 10 residues. Germline values: CDR1 SEHNR, CDR2 FQNEAQ (reference sequence). The chain's CDR3 is CASNIGELFF. The DNA for the CDR3 is TGTGCCAGCAACATCGGGGAGCTGTTTTTT.

This clone was counted between two and nine times. The same CDR3 also results from other DNA sequences found in this sample. The chain employs TRBV18 and TRBJ2-5; D is undetermined. V was trimmed by 2 bases and J by 0 bases, leaving 1 base between them. The CDR3 is made up of 12 amino acids. CDR1 is KGHSH and CDR2 is LQKENI in the germline V gene. CDR3 DNA: TGTGCCAGCTCACCAGACCAAGAGACCCAGTACTTC. Translation: CASSPDQETQYF.

The chain couples TRBV2 to TRBJ2-6; TRBD2 agrees at 10 bases. The CDR3 loop spans 17 amino acids. From germline, CDR1 is SNHLY and CDR2 FYNNEI. The junction had 5 bases not matched to a gene; V was cut back by 6 bases and J by 0 bases. CDR3 DNA: TGTGCCAGCAGCCGACTAGCGGGCGACTCTGGGGCCAACGTCCTGACTTTC. Translation gives CASSRLAGDSGANVLTF.

The CDR3: CASSSGLYNEQFF. The CDR3 coding sequence is TGTGCCAGCAGCTCGGGACTTTACAATGAGCAGTTCTTC. This rearrangement joins TRBV11-2 to TRBJ2-1, with D perhaps matching TRBD2 (6 bases). The V end lost 4 bases, the J end lost 4 bases, and 8 bases lay between the germline ends. CDR1 is SGHAT, CDR2 FQNNGV, per germline. This CDR3 has 13 residues.

The chain recombines TRBV7-2 with TRBJ2-3; 10 nucleotides agree with TRBD1. The ends lost 4 bases at V and 1 base at J; junction bases unmatched: 5. CDR1 is SGHTA and CDR2 is FQGNSA in the germline V gene. The CDR3 is 16 residues long. CDR3 protein: CASSWDRGRGTDTQYF. Here the CDR3 DNA reads TGTGCCAGCAGCTGGGACAGGGGTAGGGGCACAGATACGCAGTATTTT.

V usage is TRBV27 and J usage is TRBJ2-1, with a tentative D call TRBD2 (5 bases). Trimming removed 5 bases at V and 5 bases at J, with 10 bases between. The germline V gene has CDR1 MNHEY and CDR2 SMNVEV (reference sequence). This CDR3 has 13 residues. The CDR3 region has the DNA TGTGCCAGCAGTGCCCTTAGCGACAATGAGCAGTTCTTC. It encodes CASSALSDNEQFF.

V gene TRBV30 combines with J gene TRBJ1-6; 7 positions match TRBD1. The V and J ends lost 0 bases and 7 bases, in that order; junction bases with no gene match: 6. Germline V CDR1 and CDR2: GTSNPN, SVGIG (reference sequence). The CDR3 extends over 15 amino acids. The CDR3 sequence is CAWSVQGTENSPLHF. The CDR3 nucleotides are TGTGCCTGGAGTGTACAAGGGACAGAGAATTCACCCCTCCACTTT.

The chain has TRBV10-1 and TRBJ1-1; unclear D gene. Deletions cut 8 bases from V and 8 bases from J, with 15 bases between. CDR1 is WNHNN, CDR2 SYGVQD, per germline (reference sequence). CDR3 length equals 12 residues. As DNA, the CDR3 is TGCGCCAGCGATGGGCGGTTGGTAGAAGCTTTCTTT. Encoded protein: CASDGRLVEAFF.

This rearrangement joins TRBV4-1 to TRBJ2-1, with D hard to call. CDR1 and CDR2 (germline): MGHRA, YSYEKL. The ends were cut back, 4 bases at V and 5 bases at J, with 12 bases in the middle. This CDR3 contains 14 residues. The CDR3, as DNA: TGCGCCAGCAGCCTTGCGTCCCGGAACAATGAGCAGTTCTTC. Translation gives CASSLASRNNEQFF.

The rearrangement uses TRBV6-6 and TRBJ2-1; the match to TRBD2 covers 8 bases. This CDR3 has 15 residues. Germline CDR1 reads MNHNY; CDR2 reads SVGAGI (reference sequence). With V trimmed by 5 bases and J by 6 bases, 9 bases remained unmatched. The CDR3 DNA follows: TGTGCCAGCAGTGACGGGGGGGTTAGGGGCAATGAGCAGTTCTTC. Protein sequence: CASSDGGVRGNEQFF.

V is TRBV7-2 and J is TRBJ2-5; 15 nucleotides line up with TRBD2. The CDR3 consists of 17 residues. V shed 5 bases and J 2 bases; nucleotides not matched to a gene: 6. CDR1 is SGHTA, CDR2 FQGNSA, per germline. The CDR3 bases are TGTGCCAGCAGCCGCGCGGGACTAGCGGGGGGACAAGAGACCCAGTACTTC. Translating gives CASSRAGLAGGQETQYF.

In the case of this clone: In the same sample, other DNA sequences code for this CDR3. The V gene is TRBV29-1, the J gene TRBJ2-5, with D unclear. There are 12 residues in the CDR3. Trimming cost V 6 bases and J 5 bases, with 13 bases left between them. Germline CDR1 SQVTM, CDR2 ANQGSEA. The CDR3 region has the DNA TGCAGCGTCGACGGCTGGGCGGAGACCCAGTACTTC. Protein: CSVDGWAETQYF. Based on the CDR3 plus reference TRBV29-1 and TRBJ2-5, the full variable domain is SAVISQKPSRDICQRGTSLTIQCQVDSQVTMMFWYRQQPGQSLTLIATANQGSEATYESGFVIDKFPISRPNLTFSTLTVSNMSPEDSSIYLCSVDGWAETQYFGPGTRLLVL.

The gene calls are TRBV27 and TRBJ2-4; D is ambiguous. This CDR3 contains 16 residues. Trimming took 6 bases from V and 0 from J, leaving 15 bases between them. Germline lookup yields CDR1 MNHEY and CDR2 SMNVEV (reference sequence). This CDR3 is CASSLSSILAKNIQYF. DNA of the CDR3: TGTGCCAGCAGCCTTTCGAGTATTCTAGCCAAAAACATTCAGTACTTC.

The chain uses TRBV4-2 and TRBJ2-2, with TRBD2 identical over 13 bases. The J segment lost 4 bases and the V segment lost 3 bases, leaving 5 bases of the junction unmatched. Germline V lookup: CDR1 LGHNA, CDR2 YNFKEQ. The CDR3 extends over 17 amino acids. CDR3 amino acids: CASSQGLAGSGTGELFF. CDR3 nucleotide sequence: TGTGCCAGCAGCCAGGGACTAGCGGGGTCGGGCACCGGGGAGCTGTTTTTT.

The chain employs TRBV4-1 and TRBJ2-7; D is unclear. The CDR3 loop spans 13 amino acids. With 1 base removed from V and 3 bases from J, the gap between germline ends came to 7 bases. Germline V gene lookup returns CDR1 MGHRA and CDR2 YSYEKL. The DNA for the CDR3 is TGCGCCAGCAGCCAAGGCAGGCGCTACGAGCAGTACTTC. Protein: CASSQGRRYEQYF.

The chain has TRBV4-1 and TRBJ1-1; D gene unclear. CDR1 is MGHRA, CDR2 YSYEKL, per germline. Trimming removed 0 bases at V and 11 bases at J, with 13 bases between. There are 13 residues in the CDR3. In DNA, the CDR3 is TGCGCCAGCAGCCAAGAGGGGAATACGGCGGCTTTCTTT. Residues: CASSQEGNTAAFF.

This clone appeared a few times. The CDR3 DNA follows: TGCAGCGTCCTGAGCGGGACAGGGGGCTTCTTT. Amino acids: CSVLSGTGGFF. The V and J genes are TRBV29-1 and TRBJ1-1, with 12 bases that match TRBD1. The CDR3 covers 11 residues. With 6 bases clipped from V and 14 bases from J, the junction kept 7 bases outside the gene matches. CDR1 is SQVTM and CDR2 is ANQGSEA in the germline V gene.

The chain recombines TRBV30 with TRBJ2-1; the D gene is possibly TRBD1 (5 bases). With 1 base removed from V and 1 base from J, the gap between germline ends came to 11 bases. CDR3 length: 15 residues. CDR1 and CDR2 (germline): GTSNPN, SVGIG (reference sequence). The CDR3 DNA follows: TGTGCCTGGAGTGAGGGGCCGGAATCCTACAATGAGCAGTTCTTC. It is translated as CAWSEGPESYNEQFF.

This clone has only a few counts. The chain combines TRBV29-1 with TRBJ2-3; the D gene is possibly TRBD2 (5 bases). Germline V gene data show CDR1 as SQVTM and CDR2 as ANQGSEA. The CDR3 is 12 amino acids. Trimming took 6 bases from V and 4 from J, leaving 11 bases between them. In DNA, the CDR3 is TGCAGCGTCCTCTGGGGAGCAGATACGCAGTATTTT. This sequence encodes CSVLWGADTQYF.

The V gene is TRBV19, the J gene TRBJ2-2, with no clear D. The V end lost 4 bases, the J end lost 4 bases, and 10 bases lay between the germline ends. The germline V gene encodes CDR1 LNHDA and CDR2 SQIVND (reference sequence). The CDR3 contains 14 residues. The CDR3 DNA reads as TGTGCCAGTAGTAACACCCCGCCCACCGGGGAGCTGTTTTTT. Residues: CASSNTPPTGELFF. The full variable domain, completed using reference TRBV19 and TRBJ2-2, is DGGITQSPKYLFRKEGQNVTLSCEQNLNHDAMYWYRQDPGQGLRLIYYSQIVNDFQKGDIAEGYSVSREKKESFPLTVTSAQKNPTAFYLCASSNTPPTGELFFGEGSRLTVL.

The chain links TRBV29-1 to TRBJ2-1, with 9 bases that match TRBD1. CDR3 length: 13 residues. Germline V CDR1 and CDR2: SQVTM, ANQGSEA. V lost 3 bases and J lost 7; bases outside the gene matches: 4. In nucleotides, the CDR3 is TGCAGCGTTGATCGGGACAGGGCAAATGAGCAGTTCTTC. Translated, it gives CSVDRDRANEQFF.

The chain uses TRBV28 and TRBJ2-5, with 8 positions matching TRBD1. Germline V lookup: CDR1 MDHEN, CDR2 SYDVKM. The CDR3 has 12 amino acids. Unmatched junction bases numbered 2, after V lost 6 bases and J lost 5 bases. CDR3: CASRTGGETQYF. The CDR3 nucleotides read TGTGCCAGCAGAACAGGGGGGGAGACCCAGTACTTC.

The CDR3 DNA is TGCGCCAGCAGTCTCCAGGGCGCAGCGAACACTGAAGCTTTCTTT. Amino acid sequence: CASSLQGAANTEAFF. The chain combines TRBV5-1 with TRBJ1-1; perhaps TRBD1 as D (5 bases). CDR1 and CDR2 (germline): SGHRS, YFSETQ. The CDR3 sequence is 15 residues long. V shed 5 bases and J shed 1 base, with 15 bases lying between them.

There are a few counts of this clone. The rearrangement joins TRBV28 to TRBJ2-3; D possibly corresponds to TRBD2 (5 bases). CDR1 MDHEN and CDR2 SYDVKM come from the germline V gene. The CDR3 is made up of 11 amino acids. V dropped 8 bases and J dropped 6 bases, with 9 bases sitting between them. The CDR3 sequence is CASGTGDTQYF. As DNA, the CDR3 is TGTGCCAGCGGCACGGGGGATACGCAGTATTTT. Together with reference TRBV28 and TRBJ2-3, the CDR3 gives the full variable domain: DVKVTQSSRYLVKRTGEKVFLECVQDMDHENMFWYRQDPGLGLRLIYFSYDVKMKEKGDIPEGYSVSREKKERFSLILESASTNQTSMYLCASGTGDTQYFGPGTRLTVL.

This rearrangement joins TRBV6-1 to TRBJ2-7; D call uncertain. V was cut by 8 bases and J by 1 base, with 9 bases left in between. CDR3 length equals 12 residues. CDR1 and CDR2 (germline): MNHNS, SASEGT. In DNA form, the CDR3 reads TGTGCCAGCGGGCACAGATCCTACGAGCAGTACTTC. Translation gives CASGHRSYEQYF.

CDR3 sequence reads: CASSLGLRWEEQYF. The CDR3 DNA reads TGTGCCAGCAGCTTGGGTCTTCGTTGGGAGGAGCAGTACTTC. V is TRBV5-6 and J is TRBJ2-7, with TRBD2 as a possible D gene (5 bases). V was pared by 0 bases and J by 7 bases, with 14 bases between. The CDR3 is 14 amino acids. Germline V lookup: CDR1 SGHDT, CDR2 YYEEEE.

The rearrangement joins TRBV5-4 to TRBJ2-7; 7 bases are shared with TRBD1. Germline CDR1 SGHNT, CDR2 YYREEE (reference sequence). The V segment lost 4 bases and the J segment 0 bases; nucleotides outside the gene matches: 7. CDR3 length equals 15 residues. Here the CDR3 reads CASSSPTGSSYEQYF. In nucleotides, the CDR3 is TGTGCCAGCAGCAGCCCGACAGGGAGCTCCTACGAGCAGTACTTC. Based on the CDR3 plus reference TRBV5-4 and TRBJ2-7, the full variable domain is ETGVTQSPTHLIKTRGQQVTLRCSSQSGHNTVSWYQQALGQGPQFIFQYYREEENGRGNFPPRFSGLQFPNYSSELNVNALELDDSALYLCASSSPTGSSYEQYFGPGTRLTVT.